This entry lists 21 T cell receptor beta chains sequenced from one sample in a study of cytomegalovirus exposure and HLA in healthy donors. Vbeta (60) and Jbeta (13) primers were used in the PCR. The method was immunoSEQ multiplex PCR; TCRdb's version includes in-frame clones alone and lacks a portion of them. The listing records more than 110,000 clones. The sequencing input was PBMCs. Receptors originate from a man aged 35 to 55 in good health and CMV-seronegative.

This chain uses TRBV6-5 with TRBJ1-3, with TRBD1 matching 7 bases. The CDR3 sequence is 14 residues long. Losses at the gene ends were 6 bases for V and 3 bases for J; bases not matched to a gene: 5. Germline V gene lookup returns CDR1 MNHEY and CDR2 SVGAGI. CDR3 bases: TGTGCCAGCAGCGGAGCAGGGGGTGGAAACACCATATATTTT. This encodes CASSGAGGGNTIYF.

This chain connects TRBV6-5 to TRBJ1-4; TRBD1 is a possible D gene (5 bases). The CDR3 spans 15 residues. Germline V lookup: CDR1 MNHEY, CDR2 SVGAGI. Trimming pared 0 bases from V and 8 bases from J, leaving 13 bases between. The CDR3 spells CASSYSRQGGEKLFF. CDR3 DNA: TGTGCCAGCAGTTACTCGCGGCAGGGAGGCGAAAAACTGTTTTTT.

This chain links TRBV6-4 with TRBJ1-4; 7 bases map to TRBD1. Germline loops: CDR1 MRHNA, CDR2 SNTAGT. With V trimmed by 3 bases and J by 2 bases, 0 bases remained unmatched. CDR3 size: 14 residues. CDR3 loop: CASSEGGTNEKLFF. The CDR3 DNA sequence: TGTGCCAGCAGTGAAGGGGGCACTAATGAAAAACTGTTTTTT.

The chain has TRBV7-2 and TRBJ2-3, with a possible D match to TRBD2 (6 bases). Germline CDR1 is SGHTA and CDR2 is FQGNSA. Trimming removed 2 bases at V and 4 bases at J, with 22 bases between. This CDR3 has 18 amino acids. CDR3 residues: CASSLRGILQSGPDTQYF. DNA for the CDR3: TGTGCCAGCAGCTTACGGGGGATCCTCCAGAGCGGCCCAGATACGCAGTATTTT.

The J gene is TRBJ2-5, the V gene TRBV9, with 11 bases aligning to TRBD2. Unmatched junction bases numbered 14, after V lost 5 bases and J lost 5 bases. CDR1 and CDR2 (germline): SGDLS, YYNGEE. The CDR3 extends over 17 amino acids. CDR3 sequence: CASSGANRLAGRETQYF. CDR3 bases: TGTGCCAGCAGTGGGGCTAATCGACTAGCGGGGAGGGAGACCCAGTACTTC.

CDR3 residues: CASSQLLAGGYNEQFF. CDR3 in DNA: TGCGCCAGCAGCCAACTTCTAGCGGGGGGTTACAATGAGCAGTTCTTC. The rearrangement links TRBV4-3 to TRBJ2-1; 11 bases agree with TRBD2. Germline-derived CDR1 and CDR2 are LGHNA and YSLEER. The CDR3 contains 16 residues. Trimming at V came to 2 bases and at J to 4 bases, leaving 4 bases not matched to a gene.

The chain carries TRBV4-2 and TRBJ2-2; possible D gene TRBD2, 5 bases. Trimming removed 2 bases at V and 1 base at J, with 11 bases between. The V gene's germline CDR1 is LGHNA and CDR2 YNFKEQ. The CDR3 extends over 16 amino acids. This CDR3 reads CASSQLMAGNTGELFF. The DNA of the CDR3 is TGTGCCAGCAGCCAATTGATGGCGGGGAACACCGGGGAGCTGTTTTTT.

This rearrangement joins TRBV28 to TRBJ1-2; D call uncertain. The CDR3 is made up of 13 amino acids. Germline CDR1 reads MDHEN; CDR2 reads SYDVKM. Trimming left V 3 bases short and J 8 bases short, with 13 bases between. In DNA form, the CDR3 reads TGTGCCAGCAGTTTCAATAGCCCAAGAGGCTACACCTTC. This gives the protein CASSFNSPRGYTF.

The chain has TRBV18 and TRBJ2-7; perhaps TRBD2 as D (5 bases). The ends were cut back, 3 bases at V and 7 bases at J, with 16 bases in the middle. CDR1 KGHSH and CDR2 LQKENI come from the germline V gene. The CDR3 spans 14 residues. CDR3 in amino acids: CASSPVRSGGEQYF. DNA of the CDR3: TGTGCCAGCTCACCCGTGCGATCGGGCGGGGAGCAGTACTTC.

J is TRBJ1-2 and V is TRBV6-1, with 11 bases aligning to TRBD1. CDR1 and CDR2 from the germline V gene are MNHNS and SASEGT. The trim removed 1 base at V and 2 bases at J, leaving 6 bases unmatched. The CDR3 covers 17 residues. The CDR3: CASSEGTGGLPNYGYTF. CDR3 nucleotide sequence: TGTGCCAGCAGTGAAGGGACAGGGGGCCTTCCCAACTATGGCTACACCTTC.

V and J are TRBV6-1 and TRBJ2-2; perhaps TRBD2 as D (6 bases). In germline, CDR1 is MNHNS, CDR2 SASEGT. The CDR3 is 14 amino acids. V was trimmed by 1 base and J by 6 bases, leaving 9 bases between them. CDR3 in amino acids: CASSEGREAGELFF. As DNA, the CDR3 is TGTGCCAGCAGTGAAGGCAGGGAGGCCGGGGAGCTGTTTTTT.

The chain is built from TRBV6-5 and TRBJ1-5; TRBD1 agrees at 10 bases. V lost 6 bases to trimming and J lost 7 bases; unmatched junction nucleotides: 6. CDR3 length equals 14 residues. Germline CDR1 reads MNHEY; CDR2 reads SVGAGI. The DNA for the CDR3 is TGTGCCAGCAGACGACAGGGGGCAGGCCAGCCCCAGCATTTT. Its translation is CASRRQGAGQPQHF.

V usage is TRBV19 and J usage is TRBJ1-4; a weak D match, TRBD1 (5 bases). Germline V CDR1 and CDR2: LNHDA, SQIVND (reference sequence). V was clipped by 4 bases and J by 4 bases, with 13 bases between them. There are 15 residues in the CDR3. This CDR3 is CASSTGGTDNEKLFF. In DNA form, the CDR3 reads TGTGCCAGTAGTACGGGGGGGACGGATAATGAAAAACTGTTTTTT.

V gene TRBV5-6 combines with J gene TRBJ2-5; unclear D gene. The CDR3 contains 12 residues. The V and J ends lost 0 bases and 5 bases respectively, with 5 bases between them. Germline V lookup: CDR1 SGHDT, CDR2 YYEEEE. This CDR3 reads CASSLAAETQYF. Here the CDR3 DNA reads TGTGCCAGCAGCTTGGCCGCGGAGACCCAGTACTTC.

This chain connects TRBV6-5 to TRBJ2-5, with 8 bases that match TRBD1. Per the germline V gene, CDR1 is MNHEY and CDR2 is SVGAGI. After removal of 0 bases from V and 6 bases from J, the junction contained 9 bases not matched to a gene. The CDR3 is made up of 16 amino acids. In DNA form, the CDR3 reads TGTGCCAGCAGTTACTCGGCTGGACAGGGTGGGAAGACCCAGTACTTC. This gives the protein CASSYSAGQGGKTQYF.

The gene calls are TRBV10-1 and TRBJ2-5; 9 bases agree with TRBD2. The CDR3 runs to 16 residues. Germline lookup yields CDR1 WNHNN and CDR2 SYGVQD (reference sequence). The ends lost 11 bases at V and 5 bases at J; junction bases unmatched: 18. The CDR3: CAPVIIRGGAKETQYF. The CDR3 coding sequence is TGCGCCCCCGTTATTATTCGCGGGGGGGCGAAGGAGACCCAGTACTTC.

The V gene is TRBV1, the J gene TRBJ2-7; TRBD2, the D gene given by the table, was not confirmed from the DNA. TRBV1 is a pseudogene. The CDR3 is 17 amino acids. The CDR3, as DNA: TGCACCAGCAGCCAAGTCTGGGTACGACTAGCGGACTACGAGCAGTACTTC. It translates to CTSSQVWVRLADYEQYF.

The chain links TRBV6-1 to TRBJ2-7; possibly TRBD2 for D (7 bases). Per germline, CDR1 MNHNS and CDR2 SASEGT. The CDR3 is 11 residues long. V was pared by 11 bases and J by 4 bases, with 12 bases between. The CDR3 DNA reads TGTGCCTGGGGGGGGCGATACGAGCAGTACTTC. This translates into CAWGGRYEQYF.

The rearrangement uses TRBV7-3 and TRBJ2-7; possibly TRBD2 for D (7 bases). Trimming removed 5 bases from V and 6 bases from J, with 20 bases in between. This CDR3 comprises 15 residues. Per germline, CDR1 SGHTA and CDR2 FQGTGA. The CDR3 region is CASSRNGGAVFEQYF. The CDR3 DNA reads TGTGCCAGCAGCCGTAATGGGGGGGCAGTTTTCGAGCAGTACTTC.

The V call is TRBV11-2, the J call TRBJ1-3; unclear D gene. Germline V gene lookup returns CDR1 SGHAT and CDR2 FQNNGV. Trimming pared 5 bases from V and 4 bases from J, leaving 12 bases between. The CDR3 is 14 residues long. CDR3 loop: CASSPEVAGNTIYF. As DNA, the CDR3 is TGTGCCAGCAGCCCCGAGGTTGCCGGAAACACCATATATTTT.

The chain links TRBV5-1 to TRBJ2-7; 7 bases map to TRBD1. The V segment lost 4 bases and the J segment 2 bases; nucleotides outside the gene matches: 9. The CDR3 is 15 residues long. Germline-derived CDR1 and CDR2 are SGHRS and YFSETQ. CDR3 DNA sequence: TGCGCCAGCAGCCCCTTTACAGGGGCGCCCTACGAGCAGTACTTC. Amino acid sequence: CASSPFTGAPYEQYF.